These T cell receptor beta chains were read from a single sample in a study of Ad26.COV2.S vaccination and SARS-CoV-2 variants. The data were produced by immunoSEQ multiplex PCR, yet TCRdb's version contains in-frame clones alone and is incomplete. The table includes 380,000 or so clones, about 80% detected once. The sample here was peripheral blood, taken in a trial of Ad26.COV2.S vaccine versus placebo. Source of these receptors: a person between 18 and 65 years old who received the Ad26.COV2.S COVID-19 vaccine or a placebo. Each CDR3 is given with its conserved first and last residue. Fields, in order: D gene, CDR3 length, J gene, V gene, clone size, CDR3 DNA, CDR3 protein. The D gene is left open where the match is weak. Clone size appears in some rows only: once, few, many, or a class for an expanded clone.

d_call: NA
cdr3_length: 14
j_call: TRBJ2-3
v_call: TRBV5-1
clone_size: NA
cdr3_nt: TGCGCCAGCAGCATAAGAGTTAGCACAGATACGCAGTATTTT
cdr3_aa: CASSIRVSTDTQYF

d_call: NA
cdr3_length: 12
j_call: TRBJ1-1
v_call: TRBV13
clone_size: NA
cdr3_nt: TGTGCCAGCAGCCCGAGGAAGGGGGAAGCTTTCTTT
cdr3_aa: CASSPRKGEAFF

d_call: TRBD2
cdr3_length: 14
j_call: TRBJ2-1
v_call: TRBV6-6
clone_size: NA
cdr3_nt: TGTGCCAGCAGTTGGGGACTAGCGAACAATGAGCAGTTCTTC
cdr3_aa: CASSWGLANNEQFF

d_call: NA
cdr3_length: 14
j_call: TRBJ2-7
v_call: TRBV5-1
clone_size: NA
cdr3_nt: TGCGCCAGCAGCTTGGGGGAAACCTCCTACGAGCAGTACTTC
cdr3_aa: CASSLGETSYEQYF

d_call: NA
cdr3_length: 12
j_call: TRBJ2-5
v_call: TRBV5-1
clone_size: NA
cdr3_nt: TGCGCCAGCAGTAAAGATGGGGGGACCCAGTACTTC
cdr3_aa: CASSKDGGTQYF

d_call: NA
cdr3_length: 12
j_call: TRBJ1-2
v_call: TRBV6-5
clone_size: NA
cdr3_nt: TGTGCCAGCAGCCCCTGGGGAGATGGCTACACCTTC
cdr3_aa: CASSPWGDGYTF

d_call: TRBD1
cdr3_length: 18
j_call: TRBJ1-2
v_call: TRBV15
clone_size: NA
cdr3_nt: TGTGCCACCAGCAGAGACAAACTCGGGACAGCGGATAACTATGGCTACACCTTC
cdr3_aa: CATSRDKLGTADNYGYTF

d_call: NA
cdr3_length: 18
j_call: TRBJ2-1
v_call: TRBV9
clone_size: once
cdr3_nt: TGTGCCAGCAGCGTAAGGTTAGGGGCGGTAAGCTCCTACAATGAGCAGTTCTTC
cdr3_aa: CASSVRLGAVSSYNEQFF

d_call: TRBD2
cdr3_length: 16
j_call: TRBJ2-2
v_call: TRBV11-3
clone_size: NA
cdr3_nt: TGTGCCAGCAGCAGAACTAGCGGGGTGAACACCGGGGAGCTGTTTTTT
cdr3_aa: CASSRTSGVNTGELFF

d_call: TRBD2
cdr3_length: 14
j_call: TRBJ2-7
v_call: TRBV5-1
clone_size: NA
cdr3_nt: TGCGCCAGCAGCTCCGGGGGGTCTAGGTACGAGCAGTACTTC
cdr3_aa: CASSSGGSRYEQYF

d_call: TRBD1
cdr3_length: 15
j_call: TRBJ2-7
v_call: TRBV7-9
clone_size: NA
cdr3_nt: TGTGCCAGCAGCCTCCCAGAACAGGGGCACCACGAGCAGTACTTC
cdr3_aa: CASSLPEQGHHEQYF

d_call: NA
cdr3_length: 16
j_call: TRBJ2-5
v_call: TRBV12-2
clone_size: NA
cdr3_nt: TGTGCAAGTCGCTTAGCGCTGTCAGTCCAAAGGGAGACCCAGTACTTC
cdr3_aa: CASRLALSVQRETQYF

d_call: NA
cdr3_length: 14
j_call: TRBJ2-2
v_call: TRBV3-1/TRBV3-2
clone_size: NA
cdr3_nt: TGTGCCAGCAGCCATCAGGGATTTGGCGGGGAGCTGTTTTTT
cdr3_aa: CASSHQGFGGELFF

d_call: NA
cdr3_length: 15
j_call: TRBJ1-1
v_call: TRBV4-1
clone_size: once
cdr3_nt: TGCGCCAGCAGCCGGGGAGTCGTAGCGAACACTGAAGCTTTCTTT
cdr3_aa: CASSRGVVANTEAFF

d_call: NA
cdr3_length: 15
j_call: TRBJ1-1
v_call: TRBV7-9
clone_size: many
cdr3_nt: TGTGCCAGCAGCCCCCTCCCGCAGGGGCGGACTGAAGCTTTCTTT
cdr3_aa: CASSPLPQGRTEAFF

d_call: NA
cdr3_length: 17
j_call: TRBJ1-3
v_call: TRBV10-1
clone_size: few
cdr3_nt: TGCGCCAGCACCACTTTCGACAGGCGAAGCTCTGGAAACACCATATATTTT
cdr3_aa: CASTTFDRRSSGNTIYF

d_call: NA
cdr3_length: 15
j_call: TRBJ1-4
v_call: TRBV9
clone_size: NA
cdr3_nt: TGTGCCAGCAGCGTAGCTGAGGGGGCTAATGAAAAACTGTTTTTT
cdr3_aa: CASSVAEGANEKLFF

d_call: TRBD2
cdr3_length: 19
j_call: TRBJ2-6
v_call: TRBV5-1
clone_size: NA
cdr3_nt: TGCGCCAGCAGCCTCCGAACTAGCGGTACCTTCTCTGGGGCCAACGTCCTGACTTTC
cdr3_aa: CASSLRTSGTFSGANVLTF

d_call: NA
cdr3_length: 15
j_call: TRBJ1-1
v_call: TRBV10-2
clone_size: NA
cdr3_nt: TGCGCCAGCAGTGAGTCGATAGCGATCGACACTGAAGCTTTCTTT
cdr3_aa: CASSESIAIDTEAFF

d_call: TRBD1
cdr3_length: 16
j_call: TRBJ2-5
v_call: TRBV11-2
clone_size: NA
cdr3_nt: TGTGCCAGCAGCCCCCGTAGACAGGGGGCGATGGAGACCCAGTACTTC
cdr3_aa: CASSPRRQGAMETQYF

d_call: NA
cdr3_length: 12
j_call: TRBJ1-1
v_call: TRBV3-1/TRBV3-2
clone_size: NA
cdr3_nt: TGTGCCAGCAGGGGCAGAAACACTGAAGCTTTCTTT
cdr3_aa: CASRGRNTEAFF

d_call: TRBD2
cdr3_length: 16
j_call: TRBJ2-1
v_call: TRBV3-1/TRBV3-2
clone_size: NA
cdr3_nt: TGTGCCAGCAGCCAAGCCCCTAGCGGAGTCTACAATGAGCAGTTCTTC
cdr3_aa: CASSQAPSGVYNEQFF

d_call: TRBD1
cdr3_length: 16
j_call: TRBJ1-1
v_call: TRBV5-5
clone_size: once
cdr3_nt: TGTGCCAGCAGCTCGGACAGGGGGTTTATGAACACTGAAGCTTTCTTT
cdr3_aa: CASSSDRGFMNTEAFF

d_call: TRBD1
cdr3_length: 15
j_call: TRBJ1-1
v_call: TRBV30
clone_size: once
cdr3_nt: TGTGCCTGGAGTTCGCGGCCGACAGGGGGGACTGAAGCTTTCTTT
cdr3_aa: CAWSSRPTGGTEAFF